The subject of this entry is one T cell receptor beta chain. What antigen it recognizes has not been identified. Base qualities are not provided; no much larger clone lies one nucleotide away. For sequencing of the TCRbeta CDR3 region, genomic DNA was extracted from the sorted cells. TCRbeta CDR3 regions were sequenced using the immunoSEQ Assay. In TCRdb, the immuneACCESS table is reduced to in-frame sequences with V and J assigned. These tables do not hold every clone; where another copy was compared, an unresolved V gene accounts for under half, and the others remain unexplained. The table for this sample lists tens of thousands of clones; 70% to 90% of them were counted only once. The ten most abundant clones make up 2.8% of the sample. This entry comes from a study of OX40 agonist ivuxolimab in advanced cancers. For the study in its entirety: Ivuxolimab was an agonistic, fully human IgG2 monoclonal antibody directed against OX40 (CD134), a costimulatory receptor. Intravenous ivuxolimab was administered to patients every 2 weeks at six dose levels: 0.01, 0.1, 0.3, 1.5, 3 and 10 mg/kg. The purpose of peripheral TCRbeta sequencing was to test whether ivuxolimab changed TCR sequence diversity and led to clonal T-cell expansion. Partial responses occurred in three dose-escalation patients: two with cutaneous melanoma and one with hepatocellular carcinoma. Of the approximately 50 patients in dose escalation, 19 had hepatocellular carcinoma, around 15 had melanoma, 9 had renal cell carcinoma and 9 had head and neck cancer. In the dose-escalation cohort, around four fifths of patients were male, and the mean age was roughly 56 years with a range of roughly 23 to 79. The paper describes the monotherapy dose-escalation part (N ≈ 51 patients) of the phase I trial of ivuxolimab. Prior anti-PD-1, anti-PD-L1 or anti-CTLA-4 therapy was permitted, and 40% of dose-escalation patients had received checkpoint inhibitors.

Patients with a history of autoimmune disease or receiving systemic immunosuppression were excluded from the trial. Peripheral blood for TCR sequencing was collected from all dose cohorts at baseline, on cycle 4 day 1, and on cycle 7 day 1. The samples were drawn from a first-in-human, open-label, multicenter phase I dose-escalation trial of ivuxolimab. Adults with locally advanced or metastatic head and neck squamous cell, hepatocellular, melanoma or renal cell carcinoma were enrolled in the trial. Before TCR sequencing, CD4+ and CD8+ T cells were separately sorted from peripheral blood. From the cysteine through the phenylalanine, the CDR3 covers 13 amino acids. Left in the record is the CDR3 DNA by itself, 39 bases read in frame from the first base. The germline V gene yields ENHRY for CDR1 and SYGVKD for CDR2. Trimming leaves V shorter by 4 bases and J shorter by 7 bases, with the junction holding 0 bases beyond the gene matches.

Study-wide findings and limitations: After ivuxolimab, CD8+ T cells had more expanded clones than CD4+ T cells on average. In the 0.1-3.0 mg/kg groups, partial responders had among the lowest normalized peripheral clonal expansion, particularly in CD8+ T cells. Which antigens the clonally expanded peripheral T cells were specific for was not determined. Low levels of normalized T-cell clonal expansion were also seen in some patients who did not respond. At doses of 0.1 to 3.0 mg/kg, clonal expansion of both CD4+ and CD8+ T cells in blood was seen between baseline and week 6.

The source is an adult with an advanced solid tumor such as melanoma, head and neck, liver or kidney cancer. The V gene is TRBV10-3 and the J gene is TRBJ1-5, with 11 bases aligning to TRBD1. The sample in question was CD4+ or CD8+ T cells sorted from blood, obtained in a trial of the OX40 agonist ivuxolimab. The CDR3 reads as follows: CAISGTGGQPQHF. Read as DNA, the sequence is TGTGCCATCAGTGGGACAGGGGGCCAGCCCCAGCATTTT.